This T cell receptor (beta chain) was identified in a study of low-dose radiotherapy and immunotherapy resistance in tumors. Study as a whole: With fractions of 0.5 Gy given every 2 weeks, Cohort 1 accumulated a total of 6.5 Gy. Treatment of Cohort 2 consisted of 1 Gy per fraction every two weeks, amounting to 13 Gy over 26 weeks. Intravenous cyclophosphamide 200 mg/m2 was given every two weeks, one day before radiation and immunotherapy. Patients were on oral aspirin 300 mg taken daily for four cycles from cycle 1 day 1.

Primers used for first-strand cDNA, a TRAV- and TRBV-specific set, covered both alpha and beta chains. TCRs underwent about 22 PCR cycles of amplification with a constant-region primer and V-primer adapter. One entry per CDR3 protein, called by TCRdb with MiXCR from the reads. The sample contains 15,000 to 20,000 distinct CDR3 sequences, 74% of which appear only once. The V gene lost 3 bases and the J gene lost 0 bases, with 17 bases spanning the gap. This CDR3 has 18 residues. This clonotype was obtained from a human donor with advanced metastatic prostate, ovarian, gallbladder or colorectal cancer (not recorded which). This table probably holds off-target reads from a library built for another chain. The chain carries TRBV12-3 or TRBV12-4 and TRBJ2-2; D is perhaps TRBD1 or TRBD2 (5 bases each). CDR3: CASSLPGRRDPNTGELFF. CDR3 in DNA: TGTGCCAGCAGTTTGCCTGGACGCAGGGACCCGAACACCGGGGAGCTGTTTTTT.